These 2 T cell receptor beta chains were all obtained from the same sample, sequenced in a study of blood T cells in healthy people across ages. The second PCR ran about 6 to 12 cycles with a sample-barcoded 5' primer and J-beta primers. In TCRdb, the 5' RACE reads were re-called with MiXCR into one record per CDR3 protein. The table lists about 1.5 million distinct CDR3 sequences, approximately 39% of them singletons. Sample: blood. Receptor source: a woman under 30 in good health.

This clonotype was recorded a few times. The V gene is TRBV7-9, the J gene TRBJ2-7, with D hard to call. Trimming removed 3 bases at V and 1 base at J, with 10 bases between. The CDR3 totals 14 residues. Germline assignment: CDR1 SEHNR and CDR2 FQNEAQ (reference sequence). CDR3 nucleotide sequence: TGTGCCAGCAGCTTGGGTTTTCGTTCCTACGAGCAGTACTTC. It is translated as CASSLGFRSYEQYF. Supplemented by reference TRBV7-9 and TRBJ2-7, the full variable domain reads DTGVSQNPRHKITKRGQNVTFRCDPISEHNRLYWYRQTLGQGPEFLTYFQNEAQLEKSRLLSDRFSAERPKGSFSTLEIQRTEQGDSAMYLCASSLGFRSYEQYFGPGTRLTVT.

V is TRBV20-1 and J is TRBJ2-1; TRBD2 is a possible D gene (6 bases). The CDR3 runs 13 residues. The V end lost 0 bases, the J end lost 6 bases, and 9 bases lay between the germline ends. Germline-derived CDR1 and CDR2 are DFQATT and SNEGSKA (reference sequence). The CDR3 sequence is CSARDRDCNEQFF. CDR3 coding DNA: TGCAGTGCTAGAGATCGGGACTGCAATGAGCAGTTCTTC.